Detailed here is one T cell receptor beta chain. These data originate in a study of blood T cell repertoires in COVID-19. Study in general: COVID-19 samples collected from the United States, Italy and Spain covered acute and convalescent phases.

How the authors handled the data: Reference gene primer amplification yielded estimated nucleated cell counts. Produced via immunoSEQ multiplex PCR; TCRdb's table is partial and in-frame only. The V and J calls and clone size come from that table; D and trimming were worked out from the DNA. The sample contains hundreds of thousands of clones, about 89% of which appear only once. Sequencing was performed on peripheral blood. The clonotype originates from a woman aged 45-65 years with COVID-19, enrolled during active disease.

For the CDR3, the DNA is TGTGCCAGCAGCTTAGCAAGTGGGACAGGGGCGATTGAGCAGTTCTTC. Translation: CASSLASGTGAIEQFF. The chain couples TRBV7-2 to TRBJ2-1; 10 bases line up with TRBD1. V was pared by 0 bases and J by 9 bases, with 8 bases of the junction left unmatched. Germline V gene lookup returns CDR1 SGHTA and CDR2 FQGNSA. This CDR3 has 16 residues.